This TCR beta chain was recovered during a study of regulatory T cells in long-lasting Graves disease. The J segment lost 7 bases and the V segment lost 6 bases, leaving 7 bases of the junction unmatched. The CDR3 sequence is 15 residues long. Germline CDR1 and CDR2: WSHSY and SAAADI. Overall study findings and caveats: Sharing of public clonotypes was greater in persistent patients (about 2,700) than in new patients (approximately 940).

Regarding time point: newly diagnosed GD, antithyroid drugs for less than 3 months. From PBMCs, RNA was extracted and then used to make the TCR library. Relying on iRepertoire HTBI primers and Arm-PCR of CDR3 regions, the team built TCR beta libraries. Per the original methods: Detected in the samples were 62 TRBV and 14 to 15 TRBJ segments. TCRdb independently ran MiXCR on the multiplex PCR reads; one entry per CDR3 protein. TCRdb, not the original authors, processed these V and J calls. The data hold 200,000 to 250,000 distinct CDR3 sequences, with roughly 18% observed a single time. This clonotype was seen more than once but under ten times. Antigen unknown. These data were likewise used in another study, on T cells in Graves' hyperthyroidism and ophthalmopathy.

This TCR was recovered from a woman aged 25 to 45 with Graves disease. The chain uses TRBV10-2 and TRBJ2-7, with 15 positions matching TRBD2. This specimen consisted of peripheral blood mononuclear cells (PBMCs), obtained at new diagnosis, from a patient treated with antithyroid drugs. The CDR3 nucleotides are TGCGCCAGCAGACGGACTAGCGGGAGGGCGGGGGAGCAGTACTTC. It specifies CASRRTSGRAGEQYF.